This T cell receptor (beta chain) was retrieved from a study of blood T cell repertoires in COVID-19. Sequencing was performed with immunoSEQ multiplex PCR; in TCRdb, only in-frame clones are kept and a portion is missing. The sample yields some 89,000 clones, roughly three quarters seen once. The V and J ends lost 5 bases and 4 bases respectively, with 15 bases between them. CDR3 size: 15 residues. Germline V lookup: CDR1 MNHEY, CDR2 SVGAGI. The rearrangement uses TRBV6-5 and TRBJ1-3; the D gene is possibly TRBD1 (6 bases). This TCR was sampled from a man between 65 and 85 years old with acute or convalescent COVID-19. The sample comprised peripheral blood. DNA for the CDR3: TGTGCCAGCAGTAAGACACAGGGCCTCGGAAACACCATATATTTT. This sequence encodes CASSKTQGLGNTIYF.